These 32 T cell receptor beta chains were all obtained from the same sample, sequenced in a study of beta chain features in type 1 diabetes. General study results and limits: People with Type 1 diabetes carried modestly yet significantly shorter TCRB CDR3s in all four CD4+ subsets.

The antigens for these receptors are not known. cDNA synthesis used the whole RNA isolate, giving expressed TCRB sequences. Assay used: immunoSEQ multiplex PCR; TCRdb lists only in-frame clones, some missing. The sample comprises hundreds of thousands of clones, approximately 16% of which are singletons, and less than 0.02% rests with the top ten. Sample: naive CD4+ T cells from blood. These receptors all stem from a man aged 18 to 29 with type 1 diabetes.

This clone occurred a few times. The chain has TRBV5-1 and TRBJ2-3; D gene ambiguous. Trimming removed 1 base at V and 2 bases at J, with 2 bases between. Germline-derived CDR1 and CDR2 are SGHRS and YFSETQ. This CDR3 has 12 residues. In DNA, the CDR3 is TGCGCCAGCAGCTTGCTCACAGATACGCAGTATTTT. This translates into CASSLLTDTQYF. Combining the CDR3 with reference TRBV5-1 and TRBJ2-3 gives the whole variable domain KAGVTQTPRYLIKTRGQQVTLSCSPISGHRSVSWYQQTPGQGLQFLFEYFSETQRNKGNFPGRFSGRQFSNSRSEMNVSTLELGDSALYLCASSLLTDTQYFGPGTRLTVL.

This chain connects TRBV27 to TRBJ2-3, with 10 bases that match TRBD2. Germline V gene sequence: CDR1 MNHEY, CDR2 SMNVEV (reference sequence). Unmatched junction bases numbered 6, after V lost 6 bases and J lost 3 bases. This CDR3 region has 15 residues. The CDR3 DNA reads TGTGCCAGCAGCACACCTAGCGGGGGAACAGATACGCAGTATTTT. Translating gives CASSTPSGGTDTQYF.

The chain links TRBV7-9 to TRBJ1-5; the match to TRBD1 covers 9 bases. V dropped 2 bases and J dropped 7; count of bases not matched to a gene: 9. Germline V gene data show CDR1 as SEHNR and CDR2 as FQNEAQ (reference sequence). The CDR3 spans 16 residues. CDR3 sequence: CASSLSLGTGHQPQHF. CDR3 DNA: TGTGCCAGCAGCTTAAGCTTAGGGACAGGGCACCAGCCCCAGCATTTT.

The rearrangement uses TRBV18 and TRBJ2-3, with 7 bases that match TRBD1. CDR1 is KGHSH, CDR2 LQKENI, per germline. The ends lost 4 bases at V and 3 bases at J; junction bases unmatched: 13. The CDR3 has 17 residues. The DNA of the CDR3 is TGTGCCAGCTCACTCATGAGTTTGACAGGGAATACAGATACGCAGTATTTT. It is translated as CASSLMSLTGNTDTQYF.

The genes are TRBV18 and TRBJ1-6; D possibly corresponds to TRBD1 (5 bases). Germline V gene lookup returns CDR1 KGHSH and CDR2 LQKENI. CDR3 length: 14 residues. Trimming removed 3 bases from V and 7 bases from J, with 10 bases in between. CDR3 protein: CASSPGLRNSPLHF. The CDR3, as DNA: TGTGCCAGCTCACCGGGACTGAGGAATTCACCCCTCCACTTT.

This clone has a handful of counts. The genes are TRBV28 and TRBJ2-1, with TRBD1 as a possible D gene (5 bases). Germline V gene lookup returns CDR1 MDHEN and CDR2 SYDVKM. Trimming shortened V by 7 bases and J by 0 bases, and 13 bases separated the two germline ends. The CDR3 is 15 residues long. Written as DNA, the CDR3 is TGTGCCAGCAACCGATTGACAGTCTCCTACAATGAGCAGTTCTTC. It yields the protein CASNRLTVSYNEQFF.

This clone was detected a few times. The chain recombines TRBV6-5 with TRBJ2-3; TRBD2 agrees at 8 bases. The CDR3 length is 13 residues. From germline, CDR1 is MNHEY and CDR2 SVGAGI. Trimming cost V 6 bases and J 6 bases; bases outside gene matches: 5. The CDR3 nucleotides read TGTGCCAGCAGGGTAGCGGGGTCGGATACGCAGTATTTT. Translated, it gives CASRVAGSDTQYF.

This clone has just a few counts. This chain links TRBV10-3 with TRBJ1-1, with a possible D match to TRBD1 (6 bases). The germline V gene encodes CDR1 ENHRY and CDR2 SYGVKD. V dropped 4 bases and J dropped 2 bases, with 8 bases sitting between them. This CDR3 region has 13 residues. The CDR3 nucleotides read TGTGCCATCAGTGGGACAGTAAACACTGAAGCTTTCTTT. Its protein is CAISGTVNTEAFF.

This clone was seen more than once but under ten times. The CDR3 coding sequence is TGTGCCACATCCGTCGGGGAGACCCAGTACTTC. The encoded protein is CATSVGETQYF. The chain couples TRBV30 to TRBJ2-5; no clear D. Germline values: CDR1 GTSNPN, CDR2 SVGIG (reference sequence). CDR3 size: 11 residues. V was trimmed by 8 bases and J by 5 bases, leaving 12 bases between them.

The genes are TRBV5-1 and TRBJ2-1; D might be TRBD2 (5 bases). Trimming removed 3 bases from V and 0 bases from J, with 13 bases in between. This CDR3 is built from 16 residues. Germline values: CDR1 SGHRS, CDR2 YFSETQ. The CDR3 DNA reads TGCGCCAGCAGCTCCATGAGGGCTAGCTCCTACAATGAGCAGTTCTTC. Translating it yields CASSSMRASSYNEQFF.

J is TRBJ2-7 and V is TRBV5-1, with D perhaps TRBD1 (6 bases). CDR1 is SGHRS, CDR2 YFSETQ, per germline. V was shortened by 0 bases and J by 2 bases, with 15 bases between the two germline ends. This CDR3 comprises 16 residues. CDR3 protein: CASSLAGDMSAYEQYF. Here the CDR3 DNA reads TGCGCCAGCAGCTTGGCCGGGGACATGAGCGCCTACGAGCAGTACTTC.

The chain employs TRBV7-9 and TRBJ1-1; the match to TRBD1 covers 8 bases. There are 15 residues in the CDR3. V lost 6 bases to trimming and J lost 0 bases; unmatched junction nucleotides: 6. Germline CDR1 SEHNR, CDR2 FQNEAQ (reference sequence). CDR3: CASRPRQGMNTEAFF. CDR3 coding DNA: TGTGCCAGCAGACCTAGACAGGGGATGAACACTGAAGCTTTCTTT.

In this sample, this clone turned up a few times. V is TRBV7-9 and J is TRBJ2-5; 9 nucleotides agree with TRBD1. The germline gives CDR1 SEHNR, CDR2 FQNEAQ (reference sequence). Unmatched junction bases numbered 6, after V lost 5 bases and J lost 2 bases. This CDR3 is 15 amino acids long. The CDR3 region is CASSPGQGRQETQYF. In DNA, the CDR3 is TGTGCCAGCAGCCCGGGACAGGGACGACAAGAGACCCAGTACTTC. Based on the CDR3 plus reference TRBV7-9 and TRBJ2-5, the full variable domain is DTGVSQNPRHKITKRGQNVTFRCDPISEHNRLYWYRQTLGQGPEFLTYFQNEAQLEKSRLLSDRFSAERPKGSFSTLEIQRTEQGDSAMYLCASSPGQGRQETQYFGPGTRLLVL.

The gene calls are TRBV6-1 and TRBJ2-2; 7 nucleotides align to TRBD1. Losses at the gene ends were 3 bases for V and 0 bases for J; bases not matched to a gene: 4. Germline V CDR1 and CDR2: MNHNS, SASEGT. The CDR3 covers 16 residues. The CDR3 coding sequence is TGTGCCAGCAGTGATACCGGGACAGCGAACACCGGGGAGCTGTTTTTT. Translation gives CASSDTGTANTGELFF.

V usage is TRBV6-5 and J usage is TRBJ2-6; D is possibly TRBD2 (7 bases). V was shortened by 8 bases and J by 4 bases, with 15 bases between the two germline ends. The CDR3 spans 15 residues. The germline gives CDR1 MNHEY, CDR2 SVGAGI. As DNA, the CDR3 is TGTGCCAGCGGCGGGGGCTGGGGGGGGGCCAACGTCCTGACTTTC. It is translated as CASGGGWGGANVLTF.

This chain links TRBV28 with TRBJ1-1, with a possible D match to TRBD1 (6 bases). CDR1 MDHEN and CDR2 SYDVKM come from the germline V gene. Trimming removed 7 bases at V and 3 bases at J, with 18 bases between. There are 15 residues in the CDR3. The CDR3 spells CASNGGGVGYTEAFF. In DNA form, the CDR3 reads TGTGCCAGCAATGGGGGGGGCGTTGGGTACACTGAAGCTTTCTTT.

The chain recombines TRBV9 with TRBJ2-3, with 7 bases fitting TRBD1. Per the germline V gene, CDR1 is SGDLS and CDR2 is YYNGEE. The CDR3 contains 15 residues. V dropped 7 bases and J dropped 0; count of bases not matched to a gene: 8. This CDR3 reads CASAVGTASTDTQYF. The CDR3 coding sequence is TGTGCCAGCGCAGTGGGGACAGCTAGCACAGATACGCAGTATTTT.

This clone has a handful of counts. The rearrangement uses TRBV9 and TRBJ2-7, with D tentatively TRBD1 (5 bases). The CDR3 has 14 residues. Germline V gives CDR1 SGDLS, CDR2 YYNGEE. Trimming cost V 0 bases and J 5 bases, with 12 bases left between them. CDR3 protein: CASSVDQGLDEQYF. The CDR3 region has the DNA TGTGCCAGCAGCGTAGACCAGGGTTTGGACGAGCAGTACTTC.

Only a few counts were recorded for this clone. The J gene is TRBJ2-2, the V gene TRBV5-1, with 11 positions matching TRBD2. CDR1 is SGHRS and CDR2 is YFSETQ in the germline V gene. The J segment lost 1 base and the V segment lost 1 base, leaving 3 bases of the junction unmatched. This CDR3 contains 17 residues. CDR3 loop: CASSLRLAGMNTGELFF. CDR3 in DNA: TGCGCCAGCAGCTTGAGACTAGCGGGGATGAACACCGGGGAGCTGTTTTTT.

This clone was counted a few times. The rearrangement joins TRBV11-2 to TRBJ2-7; D remains unclear. This CDR3 spans 15 amino acids. With 2 bases removed from V and 0 bases from J, the gap between germline ends came to 11 bases. Germline-derived CDR1 and CDR2 are SGHAT and FQNNGV. The CDR3 bases are TGTGCCAGCAGCTTAACGGGTCAGTCCTCCTACGAGCAGTACTTC. It codes for CASSLTGQSSYEQYF.

This clone was recorded a few times. V is TRBV6-5 and J is TRBJ2-7; a weak D match, TRBD2 (6 bases). CDR1 is MNHEY, CDR2 SVGAGI, per germline. Trimming took off 6 bases at V and 4 bases at J, with 16 bases between the two ends. This CDR3 contains 14 residues. The CDR3 is CASREGSGRYEQYF. The DNA for the CDR3 is TGTGCCAGCAGGGAGGGTTCGGGGCGGTACGAGCAGTACTTC.

This chain joins TRBV11-2 and TRBJ2-1; D gene ambiguous. V was pared by 1 base and J by 3 bases, with 4 bases between. CDR3 size: 13 residues. From germline, CDR1 is SGHAT and CDR2 FQNNGV. CDR3 nucleotide sequence: TGTGCCAGCAGCTTAGTCCTCTACAATGAGCAGTTCTTC. It encodes CASSLVLYNEQFF. Filled out from reference TRBV11-2 and TRBJ2-1, the complete variable domain reads EAGVAQSPRYKIIEKRQSVAFWCNPISGHATLYWYQQILGQGPKLLIQFQNNGVVDDSQLPKDRFSAERLKGVDSTLKIQPAKLEDSAVYLCASSLVLYNEQFFGPGTRLTVL.

The rearrangement uses TRBV27 and TRBJ1-5; D unresolved. Trimming pared 6 bases from V and 2 bases from J, leaving 5 bases between. The V gene's germline CDR1 is MNHEY and CDR2 SMNVEV (reference sequence). The CDR3 runs 12 residues. This CDR3 reads CASREGNQPQHF. The CDR3 DNA sequence: TGTGCCAGCAGGGAGGGCAATCAGCCCCAGCATTTT.

This clone was counted between two and nine times. The chain carries TRBV4-1 and TRBJ2-1; TRBD2 might be the D (6 bases). The CDR3 length is 16 residues. The ends were cut back, 0 bases at V and 2 bases at J, with 11 bases in the middle. Germline CDR1 and CDR2: MGHRA and YSYEKL. The CDR3: CASSQDRASAYNEQFF. As DNA, the CDR3 is TGCGCCAGCAGCCAAGATCGGGCTAGCGCCTACAATGAGCAGTTCTTC.

This chain connects TRBV9 to TRBJ2-7; the D is unclear. Germline lookup yields CDR1 SGDLS and CDR2 YYNGEE. The CDR3 has 15 amino acids. The V and J ends lost 2 bases and 0 bases respectively, with 12 bases between them. The DNA for the CDR3 is TGTGCCAGCAGCGTCGGGTCGACGAGCTCCTACGAGCAGTACTTC. Translating gives CASSVGSTSSYEQYF.

In DNA form, the CDR3 reads TGTGCCAGCAGCCCACCGGACAGGGGGAAAACCCAGTACTTC. Its translation: CASSPPDRGKTQYF. This chain connects TRBV7-9 to TRBJ2-5; 10 bases agree with TRBD1. The CDR3 loop spans 14 amino acids. Looked up from germline, CDR1 is SEHNR and CDR2 is FQNEAQ (reference sequence). V lost 5 bases to trimming and J lost 8 bases; unmatched junction nucleotides: 8.

This clone was observed a few times. The chain combines TRBV7-6 with TRBJ2-3, with a tentative D call TRBD1 (5 bases). With 2 bases removed from V and 3 bases from J, the gap between germline ends came to 12 bases. Germline V gene lookup returns CDR1 SGHVS and CDR2 FNYEAQ. This CDR3 comprises 15 residues. The CDR3 protein is CASSLSRVGTDTQYF. CDR3 DNA: TGTGCCAGCAGCTTAAGCAGGGTTGGTACAGATACGCAGTATTTT.

This clone was detected a few times. The J gene is TRBJ2-7, the V gene TRBV7-2; 11 nucleotides match TRBD1. The junction had 5 bases not matched to a gene; V was cut back by 5 bases and J by 5 bases. CDR1 and CDR2 from the germline V gene are SGHTA and FQGNSA. The CDR3 totals 14 residues. The CDR3 region has the DNA TGTGCCAGCAGCCGGGACAGGGGGTCGAACGAGCAGTACTTC. Its protein is CASSRDRGSNEQYF.

V and J are TRBV11-2 and TRBJ2-7; 8 nucleotides agree with TRBD1. V shed 2 bases and J 2 bases; nucleotides not matched to a gene: 5. The CDR3 length is 15 residues. From germline, CDR1 is SGHAT and CDR2 FQNNGV. For the CDR3, the DNA is TGTGCCAGCAGCTTAAAAGGGACAGGTACCTACGAGCAGTACTTC. Protein sequence: CASSLKGTGTYEQYF.

This chain uses TRBV5-4 with TRBJ2-5, with D perhaps matching TRBD1 (5 bases). Germline lookup yields CDR1 SGHNT and CDR2 YYREEE (reference sequence). CDR3 size: 18 residues. V lost 0 bases and J lost 2, with 20 bases in between. The CDR3 loop reads CASSLATQAGAIQETQYF. DNA of the CDR3: TGTGCCAGCAGCTTGGCCACGCAGGCTGGGGCTATTCAAGAGACCCAGTACTTC.

This clone was recorded a few times. The chain couples TRBV5-1 to TRBJ2-2; tentative D call: TRBD1 (5 bases). CDR3 length: 15 amino acids. Between the trimmed V and J ends, which lost 5 bases and 3 bases, there was a span of 14 bases. Germline values: CDR1 SGHRS, CDR2 YFSETQ. The CDR3 bases are TGCGCCAGCAGAGTGAGCAGGGCGGACACCGGGGAGCTGTTTTTT. This sequence encodes CASRVSRADTGELFF.

In this sample, this clone turned up a few times. V usage is TRBV10-3 and J usage is TRBJ1-2, with TRBD1 matching 9 bases. CDR1 ENHRY and CDR2 SYGVKD come from the germline V gene. The CDR3 is 14 amino acids. V was clipped by 5 bases and J by 6 bases; unmatched bases: 7. The CDR3 nucleotides read TGTGCCATCAGTCCGGGACAGGGTTCTGATGGCTACACCTTC. This encodes CAISPGQGSDGYTF.